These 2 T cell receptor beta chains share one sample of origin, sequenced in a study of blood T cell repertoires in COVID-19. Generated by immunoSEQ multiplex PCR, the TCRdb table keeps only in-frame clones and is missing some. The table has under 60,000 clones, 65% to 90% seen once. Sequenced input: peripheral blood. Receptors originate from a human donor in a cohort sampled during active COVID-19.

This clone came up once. CDR3 protein: CASSEGWTSGRFLPDTQYF. Written as DNA, the CDR3 is TGTGCCAGCAGTGAAGGGTGGACTAGCGGGAGGTTTTTGCCAGATACGCAGTATTTT. The chain links TRBV2 to TRBJ2-3, with 14 bases identical to TRBD2. Germline V gene sequence: CDR1 SNHLY, CDR2 FYNNEI. V shed 1 base, J shed 4 bases, and the junction held 10 bases outside the gene matches. This CDR3 spans 19 amino acids.

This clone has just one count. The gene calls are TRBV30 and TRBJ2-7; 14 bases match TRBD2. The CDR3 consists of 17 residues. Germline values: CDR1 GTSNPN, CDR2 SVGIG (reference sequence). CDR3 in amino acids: CAPNTVRLAGGFYEQYF. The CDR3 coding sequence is TGTGCACCGAACACCGTCAGACTAGCGGGAGGGTTCTACGAGCAGTACTTC.